This T cell receptor beta chain is from a study of pediatric ulcerative colitis (dated by TCRdb to the late 2010s). A note on the overall study: Of the ulcerative colitis patients, about 7 had pancolitis and two had left-sided colitis, and histology in every patient was consistent with ulcerative colitis. Nine or ten newly diagnosed, treatment-naive pediatric ulcerative colitis patients and four non-IBD control children each provided paired blood and rectal samples. Using the Pediatric Ulcerative Colitis Activity Index, a couple of patients were classed as having mild disease, several as having moderate disease and three as having acute severe colitis. Beyond this particular receptor, the publication reports: Clonal overlap between a subject's own blood and rectum was significantly greater in ulcerative colitis patients than in controls, which suggests more T cell trafficking to inflamed tissue. For technical reasons, substantially fewer templates were yielded by the blood samples of two patients, and these blood samples were excluded from blood-rectal overlap analysis. Controls, mild-moderate and acute severe colitis patients were separated by rectal repertoire features, and reduced rectal diversity due to clonal expansions was observed in acute severe colitis. The healthy control group was small, consisting of only four individuals. Because repertoires came from total lymphocyte DNA, patterns in rare subsets such as regulatory T cells may not be reflected. Rectal pinch biopsies may have included blood-derived T cells, especially in patients with overt colitis. A couple of rectal CDR3 clonotypes were present in all ulcerative colitis patients and in none of the controls.

During colonoscopy, one to two pinch biopsies were obtained from the rectum for research purposes. Before the diagnostic colonoscopy, none of the ulcerative colitis patients had been given any immunosuppressive medication. Before DNA isolation, rectal biopsies were subjected to proteinase K digestion. The Wizard kit (Promega) was used to extract genomic DNA from blood and intestinal samples. V is clipped by 3 bases and J by 0 bases, and the sequence between their germline boundaries is 11 bases long. CDR1 and CDR2, looked up from the germline V gene (reference sequence), are MNHEY and SMNVEV. CDR3 length: 15 amino acids, cysteine to phenylalanine. The only DNA kept is the CDR3, 45 bases in frame from the first base. A note on this clone: Its recognized antigen is unknown. Base qualities are not provided; no much larger clone lies one nucleotide away.

Through the immunoSEQ TRB Survey service, multiplex V and J primers were used to amplify rearranged CDR3 beta regions from genomic DNA. Survey-level sequencing depth of up to 500,000 reads per sample was used to keep depth equal across samples. Libraries were purified, pooled and sequenced on Illumina technology. For the original study's pipeline: immunoSEQ online tools were used for productive clonality, sample overlap, pairwise scatters, CDR3 beta length, V/D/J gene usage and productiveness. Calculated diversity was defined as the number of unique rearrangements divided by total templates, multiplied by 100, and Shannon and Simpson indices were computed as well. Z-score normalized data were analyzed by principal component analysis with the R prcomp function and the ggbiplot package. Morisita's index was used to quantify blood-rectal clonal overlap within each subject. TCRdb took this table from immuneACCESS and kept in-frame rearrangements with V and J called. Such tables lack part of the clones; where checked against another copy, unresolved V genes explain under half of the gap, and the rest is unexplained. The V and J calls and clone size come from that table; D and trimming were worked out from the DNA. Counted in this sample were 35,000 to 45,000 clones; 65% to 85% of them appeared once. The top ten hold approximately 9% of the sample.

Input material: gut tissue. The source of this sequence is a boy between 10 and 17 years old with severe ulcerative colitis. The chain is encoded by TRBV27 joined to TRBJ1-1; no D gene is confidently identified. The DNA sequence is as follows: TGTGCCAGCAGTTTTGGAGGTAGCATGAACACTGAAGCTTTCTTT. This encodes CASSFGGSMNTEAFF.